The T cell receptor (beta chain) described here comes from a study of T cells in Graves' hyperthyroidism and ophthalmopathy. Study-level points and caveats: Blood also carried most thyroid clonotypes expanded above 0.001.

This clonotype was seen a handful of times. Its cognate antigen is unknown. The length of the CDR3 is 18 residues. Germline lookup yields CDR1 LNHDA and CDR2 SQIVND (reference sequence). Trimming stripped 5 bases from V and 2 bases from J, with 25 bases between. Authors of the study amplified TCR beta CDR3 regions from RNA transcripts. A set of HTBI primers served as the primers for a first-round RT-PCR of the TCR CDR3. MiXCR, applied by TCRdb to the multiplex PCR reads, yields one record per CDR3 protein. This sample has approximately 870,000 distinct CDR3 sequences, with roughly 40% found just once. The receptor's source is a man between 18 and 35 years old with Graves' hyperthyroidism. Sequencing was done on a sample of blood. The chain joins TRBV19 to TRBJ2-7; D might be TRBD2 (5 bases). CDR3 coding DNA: TGTGCCAGTAGTCCCCTTGCCCAACAGAGCGGTCAGACCTACGAGCAGTACTTC. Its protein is CASSPLAQQSGQTYEQYF.